This record covers a single TCR beta chain. Antigen specificity is unknown. Arm-PCR of CDR3 regions with iRepertoire HTBI primers generated TCR beta libraries. In TCRdb, the multiplex PCR reads were re-called with MiXCR into one record per CDR3 protein. The sample holds 300,000 to 350,000 distinct CDR3 sequences; 15% to 20% are singletons and the top ten take roughly 27%. Germline V gene data show CDR1 as SEHNR and CDR2 as FQNEAQ (reference sequence). The length of the CDR3 is 15 residues. Trimming left V 6 bases short and J 5 bases short, with 20 bases between. The data were taken from a study of regulatory T cells in long-lasting Graves disease. General study results and limits: Whereas around 970 public clonotypes were shared by new patients, persistent patients shared more, at roughly 2,500. Limited sample numbers may have lowered accuracy. Persistent disease showed a preference for TRBV28, TRBJ1-2 and TRBJ2-5.

Described time point: persistent/refractory GD, antithyroid drugs over 5 years with positive TRAb. TCR sequences were obtained from RNA taken from PBMCs. The source of this sequence is a female donor with Graves disease. Here the sequenced sample was peripheral blood mononuclear cells (PBMCs), taken when the disease was refractory, from a patient treated with antithyroid drugs. The chain has TRBV7-9 and TRBJ2-7; possibly TRBD1 or TRBD2 for D (5 bases each). CDR3 nucleotides: TGTGCCAGCAGGCAATGGGGGAATAAATCCGACGAGCAGTACTTC. This encodes CASRQWGNKSDEQYF.